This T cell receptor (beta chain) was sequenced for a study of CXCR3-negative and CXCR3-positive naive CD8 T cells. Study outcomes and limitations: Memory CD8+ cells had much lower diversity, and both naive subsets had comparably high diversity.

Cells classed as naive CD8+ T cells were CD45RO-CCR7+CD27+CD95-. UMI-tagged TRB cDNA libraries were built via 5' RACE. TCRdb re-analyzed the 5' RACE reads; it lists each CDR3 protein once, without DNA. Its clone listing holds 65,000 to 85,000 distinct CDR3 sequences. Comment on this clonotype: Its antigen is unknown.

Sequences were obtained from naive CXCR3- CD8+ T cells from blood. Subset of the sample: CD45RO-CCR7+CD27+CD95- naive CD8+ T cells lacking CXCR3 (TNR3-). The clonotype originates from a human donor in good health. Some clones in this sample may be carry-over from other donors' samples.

CDR3 sequence: CANKGGVNTGELFF. J is TRBJ2-2 and V is TRBV5-8; TCRdb's assignment of TRBD1 cannot be checked, as there is no DNA. Germline CDR1 and CDR2: SGHTS and YDEGEE. This CDR3 contains 14 residues.